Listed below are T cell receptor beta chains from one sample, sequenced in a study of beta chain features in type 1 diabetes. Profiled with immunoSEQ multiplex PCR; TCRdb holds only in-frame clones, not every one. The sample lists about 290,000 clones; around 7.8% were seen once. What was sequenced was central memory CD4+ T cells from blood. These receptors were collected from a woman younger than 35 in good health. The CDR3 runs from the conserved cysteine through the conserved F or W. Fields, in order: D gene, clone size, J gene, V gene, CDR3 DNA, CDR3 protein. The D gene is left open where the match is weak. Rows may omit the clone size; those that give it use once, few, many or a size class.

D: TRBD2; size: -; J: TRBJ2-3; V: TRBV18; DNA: TGTGCCAGCTCACCAGGAGCGGGAGAGCCTACGCAGTATTTT; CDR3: CASSPGAGEPTQYF
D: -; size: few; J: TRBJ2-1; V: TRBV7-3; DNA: TGTGCCAGCAGCTTAACCCCGGGGAACAATGAGCAGTTCTTC; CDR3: CASSLTPGNNEQFF
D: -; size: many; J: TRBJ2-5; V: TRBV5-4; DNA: TGTGCCAGCAGCTTGAGGGGGGAAGAGACCCAGTACTTC; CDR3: CASSLRGEETQYF
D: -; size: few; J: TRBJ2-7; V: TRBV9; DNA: TGTGCCAGCAGCGTCGACTGGGCCTCCTACGAGCAGTACTTC; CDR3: CASSVDWASYEQYF
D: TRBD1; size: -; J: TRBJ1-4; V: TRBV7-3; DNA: TGTGCCAGCAGCCGGGACAGCCGTCATGAAAAACTGTTTTTT; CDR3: CASSRDSRHEKLFF
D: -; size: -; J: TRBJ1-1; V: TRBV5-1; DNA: TGCGCCAGCAGCTTGGCCACGGCGAGGAACACTGAAGCTTTCTTT; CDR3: CASSLATARNTEAFF
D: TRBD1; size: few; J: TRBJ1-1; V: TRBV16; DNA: TGTGCCAGCAGCCAACAGACAGGGATCACTGAAGCTTTCTTT; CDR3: CASSQQTGITEAFF
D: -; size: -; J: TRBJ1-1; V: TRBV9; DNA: TGTGCCAGCAGCGTAGGTCGCAGCCTGAACACTGAAGCTTTCTTT; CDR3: CASSVGRSLNTEAFF
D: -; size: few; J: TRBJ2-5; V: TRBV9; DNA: TGTGCCAGCAGCGAGGGGCCGGGGGCCTACCAGTACTTC; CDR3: CASSEGPGAYQYF
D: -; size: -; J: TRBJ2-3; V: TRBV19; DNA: TGTGCCAGTAGTATCGCCGGGGCCACAGATACGCAGTATTTT; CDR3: CASSIAGATDTQYF
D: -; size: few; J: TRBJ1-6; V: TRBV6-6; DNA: TGTGCCAGCAGTCTCTCCTCCGGGGGGTCCCTCCACTTT; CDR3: CASSLSSGGSLHF
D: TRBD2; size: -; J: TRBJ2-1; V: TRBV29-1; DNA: TGCAGCGTTGGACTAGCGGGCGGCTCCTACAATGAGCAGTTCTTC; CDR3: CSVGLAGGSYNEQFF
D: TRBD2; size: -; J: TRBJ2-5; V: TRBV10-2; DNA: TGCGCCAGCAGTGCGGCTAGCGGGGAAGAGACCCAGTACTTC; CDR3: CASSAASGEETQYF
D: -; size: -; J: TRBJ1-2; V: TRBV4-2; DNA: TGTGCCAGCAGTCGATCCTTGTCAGTTTTAAACTATGGCTACACCTTC; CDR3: CASSRSLSVLNYGYTF
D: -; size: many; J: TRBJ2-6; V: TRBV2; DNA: TGTGCCGAAGGGCAGGACTCCCTCTCTGGGGCCAACGTCCTGACTTTC; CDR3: CAEGQDSLSGANVLTF
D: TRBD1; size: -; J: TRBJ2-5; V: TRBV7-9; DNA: TGTGCCAGCAGTCCCCGACAGGGAACCCAAGAGACCCAGTACTTC; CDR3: CASSPRQGTQETQYF
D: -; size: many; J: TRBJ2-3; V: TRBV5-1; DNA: TGCGCCAGCAGCTTGCTTATCACAGATACGCAGTATTTT; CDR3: CASSLLITDTQYF
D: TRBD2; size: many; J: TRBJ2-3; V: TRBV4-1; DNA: TGCGCCAGCAGCCTTAGAGGGGCTAGCGGGGGGGGTAGTAGCACAGATACGCAGTATTTT; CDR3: CASSLRGASGGGSSTDTQYF
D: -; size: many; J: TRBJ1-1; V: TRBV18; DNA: TGTGCCAGCTCACTACAGGGAGGTAGGATTGAAGCTTTCTTT; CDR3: CASSLQGGRIEAFF
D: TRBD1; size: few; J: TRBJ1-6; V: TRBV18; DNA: TGTGCCAGCTCACCGACAGGGGACTCACCCCTCCACTTT; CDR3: CASSPTGDSPLHF
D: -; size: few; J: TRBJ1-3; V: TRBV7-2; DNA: TGTGCCAGCAGCTTAGACAGCTCTGGAAACACCATATATTTT; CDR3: CASSLDSSGNTIYF
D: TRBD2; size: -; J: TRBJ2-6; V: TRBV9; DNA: TGTGCCAGCAGCGTAGGGCTAGCGGGGGGTACTGGGGCCAACGTCCTGACTTTC; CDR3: CASSVGLAGGTGANVLTF
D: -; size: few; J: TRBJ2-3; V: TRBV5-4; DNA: TGTGCCAGCAGCGGAGGGGGGGACACAGATACGCAGTATTTT; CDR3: CASSGGGDTDTQYF
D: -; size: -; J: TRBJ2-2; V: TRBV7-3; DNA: TGTGCCAGCAGCTTAACCCCGGCAGGGAACACCGGGGAGCTGTTTTTT; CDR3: CASSLTPAGNTGELFF
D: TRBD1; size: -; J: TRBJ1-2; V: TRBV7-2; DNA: TGTGCCAGCAGCTTAGCGGGGACAGGACGGAGCTATGGCTACACCTTC; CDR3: CASSLAGTGRSYGYTF
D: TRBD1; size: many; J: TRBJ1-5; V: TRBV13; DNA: TGTGCCAGCAGCTTGGGACAGAACAATCAGCCCCAGCATTTT; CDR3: CASSLGQNNQPQHF
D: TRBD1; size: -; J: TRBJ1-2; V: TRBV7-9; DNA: TGTGCCAGCAGCTTCAACAGGGGCTCCAGCTATGGCTACACCTTC; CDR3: CASSFNRGSSYGYTF
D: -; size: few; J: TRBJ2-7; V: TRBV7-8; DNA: TGTGCCAGCAGCCGCCTGCGTGAGCAGTACTTC; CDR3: CASSRLREQYF
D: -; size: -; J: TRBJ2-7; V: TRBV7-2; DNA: TGTGCCAGCCGATCAGATTACTCCTACGAGCAGTACTTC; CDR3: CASRSDYSYEQYF
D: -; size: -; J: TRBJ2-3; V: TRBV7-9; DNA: TGTGCCAGCAATACGGACACAGATACGCAGTATTTT; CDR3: CASNTDTDTQYF
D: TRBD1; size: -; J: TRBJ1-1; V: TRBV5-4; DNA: TGTGCCAGCAGTCGGGGGAGGGACAGGGATACTGAAGCTTTCTTT; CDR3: CASSRGRDRDTEAFF
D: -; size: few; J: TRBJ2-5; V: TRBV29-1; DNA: TGCAGCGTTTTCGACAGCACCTCCACTCAAGAGACCCAGTACTTC; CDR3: CSVFDSTSTQETQYF
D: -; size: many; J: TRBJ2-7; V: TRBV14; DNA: TGTGCCAGCAGCCAAGAGCCGGGACAATTAAACTACGAGCAGTACTTC; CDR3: CASSQEPGQLNYEQYF
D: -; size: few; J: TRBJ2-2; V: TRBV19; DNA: TGTGCCAGTAGTACCCTTGGGTACACCGGGGAGCTGTTTTTT; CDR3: CASSTLGYTGELFF
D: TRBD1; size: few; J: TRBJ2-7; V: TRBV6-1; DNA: TGTGCCAGCAGTGACGGGACAGGGGCCTACGAGCAGTACTTC; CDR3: CASSDGTGAYEQYF
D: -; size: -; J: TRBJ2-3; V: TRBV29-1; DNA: TGCAGCGTTAGCGGAACTAGCACAGATACGCAGTATTTT; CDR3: CSVSGTSTDTQYF
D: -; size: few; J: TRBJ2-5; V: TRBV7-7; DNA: TGTGCTAGCAGCCTTACGGGCTCGTGGGGAGGGACCCAGTACTTC; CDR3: CASSLTGSWGGTQYF
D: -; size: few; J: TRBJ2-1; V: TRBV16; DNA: TGTGCCAGCAGTCCCTTCTTGGGGACTGAGCAGTTCTTC; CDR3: CASSPFLGTEQFF
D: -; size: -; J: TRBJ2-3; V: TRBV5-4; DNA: TGTGCCAGCAGCTTGGTAGGGGGAGGGCTTGATACGCAGTATTTT; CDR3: CASSLVGGGLDTQYF
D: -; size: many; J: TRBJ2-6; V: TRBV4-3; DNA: TGCGCCAGCAGCCAAGATGAAGGAGGGGCCAACGTCCTGACTTTC; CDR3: CASSQDEGGANVLTF
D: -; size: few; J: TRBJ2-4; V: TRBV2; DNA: TGTGCCAGCAGGGACGGGGCGAAAAACATTCAGTACTTC; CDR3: CASRDGAKNIQYF
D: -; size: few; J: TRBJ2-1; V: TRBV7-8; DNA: TGTGCCAGCAGCTTTGTGCTCACCAATGAGCAGTTCTTC; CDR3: CASSFVLTNEQFF
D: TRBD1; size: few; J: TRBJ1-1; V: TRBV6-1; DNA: TGTGCCAGCAGAGCGATGACAGGGGGTAACGCTGAAGCTTTCTTT; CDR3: CASRAMTGGNAEAFF
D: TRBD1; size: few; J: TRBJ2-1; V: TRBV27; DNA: TGTGCCAGCAGTACCACAGGGGTACGGGGAAATGAGCAGTTCTTC; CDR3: CASSTTGVRGNEQFF
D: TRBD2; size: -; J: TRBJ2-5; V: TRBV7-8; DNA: TGTGCCAGCAGCCTCCAACTAGCGGGGGGGCAAGAGACCCAGTACTTC; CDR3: CASSLQLAGGQETQYF
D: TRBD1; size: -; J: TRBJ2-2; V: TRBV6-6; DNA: TGTGCCAGCAGCCTTCGACAGGGGGCCGGGGAGCTGTTTTTT; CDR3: CASSLRQGAGELFF
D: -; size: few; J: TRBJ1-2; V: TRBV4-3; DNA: TGCGCCAGCAGCCAAGGTCGCCCGGGAATCTATGGCTACACCTTC; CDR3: CASSQGRPGIYGYTF
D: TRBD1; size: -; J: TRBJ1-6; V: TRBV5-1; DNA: TGCGCCAGCTCCAGGACAGGGGATTCACCCCTCCACTTT; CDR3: CASSRTGDSPLHF
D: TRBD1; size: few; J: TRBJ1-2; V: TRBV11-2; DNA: TGTGCCAGCAGATACCTCGGACAGGGGCGACAATCTAACTATGGCTACACCTTC; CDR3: CASRYLGQGRQSNYGYTF
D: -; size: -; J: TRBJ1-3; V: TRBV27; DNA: TGTGCCAGCAGTAGCGGGGGGGGCGATGGAAACACCATATATTTT; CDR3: CASSSGGGDGNTIYF
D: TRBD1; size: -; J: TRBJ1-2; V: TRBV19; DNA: TGTGCTTCGGGACAGAGAAGGGATTGGACCGGCTACACCTTC; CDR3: CASGQRRDWTGYTF
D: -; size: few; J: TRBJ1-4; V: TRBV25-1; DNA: TGTGCCAGCAGCCCCGGGGGCCCCCTTCGTAATGAAAAACTGTTTTTT; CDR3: CASSPGGPLRNEKLFF
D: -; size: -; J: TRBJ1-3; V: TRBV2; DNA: TGTGCCACAGACCCCGTGAGGGCCGAGGGAGCTGGAAACACCATATATTTT; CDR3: CATDPVRAEGAGNTIYF
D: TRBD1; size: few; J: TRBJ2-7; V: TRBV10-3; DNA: TGTGCCAGCAGCCCTCGATGGACAGGGTCCTACGAGCAGTACTTC; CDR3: CASSPRWTGSYEQYF